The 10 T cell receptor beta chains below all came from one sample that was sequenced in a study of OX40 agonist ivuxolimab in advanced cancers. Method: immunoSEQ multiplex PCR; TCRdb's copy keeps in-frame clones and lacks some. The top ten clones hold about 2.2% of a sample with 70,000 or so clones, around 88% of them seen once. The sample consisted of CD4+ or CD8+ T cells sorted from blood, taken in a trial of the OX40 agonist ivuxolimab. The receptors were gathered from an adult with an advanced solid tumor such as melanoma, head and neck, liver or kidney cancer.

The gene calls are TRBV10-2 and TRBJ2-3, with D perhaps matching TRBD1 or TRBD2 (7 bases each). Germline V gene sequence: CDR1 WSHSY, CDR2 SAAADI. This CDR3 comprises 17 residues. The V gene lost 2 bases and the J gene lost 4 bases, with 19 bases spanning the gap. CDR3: CASSEGRGHIRADTQYF. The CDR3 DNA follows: TGCGCCAGCAGTGAGGGGAGGGGGCATATAAGGGCAGATACGCAGTATTTT.

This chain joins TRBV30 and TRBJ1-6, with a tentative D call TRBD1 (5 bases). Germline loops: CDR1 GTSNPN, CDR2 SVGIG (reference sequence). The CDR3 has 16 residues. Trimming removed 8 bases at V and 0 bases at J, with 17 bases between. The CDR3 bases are TGTGCCGGGGCTAATAGTGCAAGCTCCTATAATTCACCCCTCCACTTT. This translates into CAGANSASSYNSPLHF. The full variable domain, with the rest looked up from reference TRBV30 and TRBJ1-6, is SQTIHQWPATLVQPVGSPLSLECTVEGTSNPNLYWYRQAAGRGLQLLFYSVGIGQISSEVPQNLSASRPQDRQFILSSKKLLLSDSGFYLCAGANSASSYNSPLHFGNGTRLTVT.

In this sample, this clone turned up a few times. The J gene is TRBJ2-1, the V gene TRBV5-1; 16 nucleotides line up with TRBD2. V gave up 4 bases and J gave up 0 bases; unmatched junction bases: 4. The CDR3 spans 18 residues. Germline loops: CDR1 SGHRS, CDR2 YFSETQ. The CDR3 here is CASSIGTSGRASYNEQFF. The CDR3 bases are TGCGCCAGCAGCATCGGGACTAGCGGGAGGGCCTCCTACAATGAGCAGTTCTTC.

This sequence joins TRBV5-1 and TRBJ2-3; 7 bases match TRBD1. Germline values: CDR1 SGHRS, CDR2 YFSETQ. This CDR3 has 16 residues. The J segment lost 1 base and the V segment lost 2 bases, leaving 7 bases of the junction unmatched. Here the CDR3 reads CASSFGLGQGTDTQYF. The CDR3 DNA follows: TGCGCCAGCAGCTTCGGATTAGGACAGGGCACAGATACGCAGTATTTT.

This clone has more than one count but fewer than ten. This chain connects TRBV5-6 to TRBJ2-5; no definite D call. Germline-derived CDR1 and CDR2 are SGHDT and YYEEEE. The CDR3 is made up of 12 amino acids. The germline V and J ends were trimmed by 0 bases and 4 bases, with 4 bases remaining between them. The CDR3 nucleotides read TGTGCCAGCAGCTTGGCGGGAGAGACCCAGTACTTC. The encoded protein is CASSLAGETQYF.

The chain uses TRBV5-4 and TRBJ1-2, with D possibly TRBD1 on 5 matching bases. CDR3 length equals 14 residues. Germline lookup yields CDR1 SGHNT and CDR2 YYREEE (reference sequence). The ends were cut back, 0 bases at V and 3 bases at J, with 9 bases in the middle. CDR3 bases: TGTGCCAGCAGCTTGGGGGGACGGCACTATGGCTACACCTTC. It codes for CASSLGGRHYGYTF.

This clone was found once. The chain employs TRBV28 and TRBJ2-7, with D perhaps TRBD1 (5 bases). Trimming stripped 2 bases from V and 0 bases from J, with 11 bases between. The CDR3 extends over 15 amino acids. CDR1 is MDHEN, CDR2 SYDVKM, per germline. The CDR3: CASSLGRASSYEQYF. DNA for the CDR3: TGTGCCAGCAGTTTAGGCAGGGCAAGCTCCTACGAGCAGTACTTC.

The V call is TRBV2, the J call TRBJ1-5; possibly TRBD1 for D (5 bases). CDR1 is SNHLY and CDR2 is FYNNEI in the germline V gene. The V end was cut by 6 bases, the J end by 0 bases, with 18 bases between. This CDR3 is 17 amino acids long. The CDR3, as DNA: TGTGCCAGCAGCCCCAGGGACCTGAGATATAGCAATCAGCCCCAGCATTTT. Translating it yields CASSPRDLRYSNQPQHF.

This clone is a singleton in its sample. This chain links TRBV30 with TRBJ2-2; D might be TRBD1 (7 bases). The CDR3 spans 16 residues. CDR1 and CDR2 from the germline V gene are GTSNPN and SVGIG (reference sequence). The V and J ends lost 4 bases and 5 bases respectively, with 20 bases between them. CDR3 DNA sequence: TGTGCCTGGACCATGCTGGGCCCAGGGGGGACCGGGGAGCTGTTTTTT. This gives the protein CAWTMLGPGGTGELFF.

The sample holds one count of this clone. The CDR3 bases are TGTGCCAGCAGCACCGCGCAAGCTAACTATGGCTACACCTTC. This encodes CASSTAQANYGYTF. The chain has TRBV9 and TRBJ1-2; D gene uncertain. Germline loops: CDR1 SGDLS, CDR2 YYNGEE. CDR3 length: 14 amino acids. V was cut by 4 bases and J by 0 bases, with 10 bases left in between.